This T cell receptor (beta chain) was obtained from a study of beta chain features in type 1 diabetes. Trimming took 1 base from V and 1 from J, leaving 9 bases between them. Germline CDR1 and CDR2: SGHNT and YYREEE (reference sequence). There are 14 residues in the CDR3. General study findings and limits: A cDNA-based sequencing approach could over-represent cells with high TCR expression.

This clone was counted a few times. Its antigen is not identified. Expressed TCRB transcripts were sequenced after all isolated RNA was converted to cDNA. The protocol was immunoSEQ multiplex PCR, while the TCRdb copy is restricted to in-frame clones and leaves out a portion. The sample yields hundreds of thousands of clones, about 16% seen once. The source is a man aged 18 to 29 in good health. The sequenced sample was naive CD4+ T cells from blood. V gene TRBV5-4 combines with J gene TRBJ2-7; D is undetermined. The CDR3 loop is CASSLKYRSYEQYF. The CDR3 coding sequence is TGTGCCAGCAGCTTGAAATACAGATCCTACGAGCAGTACTTC.